The 10 T cell receptor beta chains below were found in one sample sequenced in a study of identical twins. TCRdb called the 5' RACE reads again in MiXCR, with one record for every CDR3 protein. The table shows about 530,000 distinct CDR3 sequences, with around 24% occurring only once. These data are also associated with another study on yellow fever vaccine responses in identical twins.

Specimen: CD4+ T cells sorted from blood. The receptors were sampled from a woman aged 18-29 years in good health.

The table lists this clonotype with many counts. This rearrangement joins TRBV5-1 to TRBJ2-5; D is unresolved. V was cut by 1 base and J by 2 bases, with 9 bases left in between. There are 14 residues in the CDR3. CDR1 is SGHRS and CDR2 is YFSETQ in the germline V gene. The CDR3 spells CASSLRSSQETQYF. CDR3 coding DNA: TGCGCCAGCAGCTTGAGGTCATCACAAGAGACCCAGTACTTC.

This clonotype was detected a few times. The CDR3 nucleotides are TGTGCCAGCAGCTTCCGGGACCGGCCTAACTATGGCTACACCTTC. It is translated as CASSFRDRPNYGYTF. The chain combines TRBV5-4 with TRBJ1-2; TRBD1 might be the D (5 bases). Germline lookup yields CDR1 SGHNT and CDR2 YYREEE (reference sequence). This CDR3 spans 15 amino acids. With 2 bases removed from V and 0 bases from J, the gap between germline ends came to 11 bases. Variable domain in full (rest from reference TRBV5-4 and TRBJ1-2): ETGVTQSPTHLIKTRGQQVTLRCSSQSGHNTVSWYQQALGQGPQFIFQYYREEENGRGNFPPRFSGLQFPNYSSELNVNALELDDSALYLCASSFRDRPNYGYTFGSGTRLTVV.

There are a few counts of this clonotype. The V gene is TRBV12-3 or TRBV12-4, the J gene TRBJ2-3; D may be TRBD1 (6 bases). V dropped 6 bases and J dropped 0 bases, with 13 bases sitting between them. This CDR3 is built from 15 residues. The CDR3 DNA reads as TGTGCCAGCAGCGTCCAAGGACAGAGCACAGATACGCAGTATTTT. Translating gives CASSVQGQSTDTQYF.

J is TRBJ2-3 and V is TRBV29-1, with a tentative D call TRBD1 (5 bases). The CDR3 is 14 residues long. Germline CDR1 is SQVTM and CDR2 is ANQGSEA. Trimming left V 4 bases short and J 3 bases short, with 14 bases between. Here the CDR3 reads CSVVDRPRTDTQYF. CDR3 DNA sequence: TGCAGCGTTGTTGACAGACCAAGAACAGATACGCAGTATTTT.

The rearrangement joins TRBV12-3 or TRBV12-4 to TRBJ1-2; D gene ambiguous. Trimming pared 7 bases from V and 0 bases from J, leaving 18 bases between. The CDR3 is made up of 16 amino acids. CDR3 protein: CASTSRRSEPNYGYTF. The CDR3 DNA is TGTGCCAGCACGTCGAGGCGGTCGGAACCTAACTATGGCTACACCTTC.

This clonotype occurred a few times. The chain recombines TRBV5-1 with TRBJ1-2; no firm D call. The CDR3 is made up of 12 amino acids. Trimming shortened V by 4 bases and J by 4 bases, and 8 bases separated the two germline ends. Germline V gives CDR1 SGHRS, CDR2 YFSETQ. The CDR3 bases are TGCGCCAGCAGCGTCGGACTCTATGGCTACACCTTC. Protein sequence: CASSVGLYGYTF.

This chain links TRBV15 with TRBJ2-5, with 9 nucleotides matching TRBD1. The CDR3 totals 15 residues. CDR1 is LNHNV and CDR2 is YYDKDF in the germline V gene (reference sequence). The trim removed 6 bases at V and 5 bases at J, leaving 10 bases unmatched. CDR3 coding DNA: TGTGCCACCAGAAACCGACAGGGGGAAGAGGAGACCCAGTACTTC. It specifies CATRNRQGEEETQYF.

The CDR3 reads CSAPEPSGNTIYF. As DNA, the CDR3 is TGCAGTGCACCTGAGCCCTCTGGAAACACCATATATTTT. The chain uses TRBV20-1 and TRBJ1-3; no definite D call. This CDR3 spans 13 amino acids. Per the germline V gene, CDR1 is DFQATT and CDR2 is SNEGSKA (reference sequence). V dropped 6 bases and J dropped 0 bases, with 9 bases sitting between them.

This clonotype has more than one count but fewer than ten. The J gene is TRBJ2-7, the V gene TRBV12-3 or TRBV12-4; D perhaps matches TRBD1 (5 bases). The V end lost 3 bases, the J end lost 0 bases, and 9 bases lay between the germline ends. The length of the CDR3 is 14 residues. CDR3 sequence reads: CASSFDSLSYEQYF. The CDR3 DNA is TGTGCCAGCAGTTTCGACAGTCTCTCCTACGAGCAGTACTTC.

This sequence joins TRBV28 and TRBJ1-1, with D unresolved. This CDR3 comprises 11 residues. The germline V gene has CDR1 MDHEN and CDR2 SYDVKM. Trimming cost V 3 bases and J 7 bases, with 6 bases left between them. CDR3: CASSLRFEAFF. The DNA of the CDR3 is TGTGCCAGCAGTTTGAGGTTTGAAGCTTTCTTT.